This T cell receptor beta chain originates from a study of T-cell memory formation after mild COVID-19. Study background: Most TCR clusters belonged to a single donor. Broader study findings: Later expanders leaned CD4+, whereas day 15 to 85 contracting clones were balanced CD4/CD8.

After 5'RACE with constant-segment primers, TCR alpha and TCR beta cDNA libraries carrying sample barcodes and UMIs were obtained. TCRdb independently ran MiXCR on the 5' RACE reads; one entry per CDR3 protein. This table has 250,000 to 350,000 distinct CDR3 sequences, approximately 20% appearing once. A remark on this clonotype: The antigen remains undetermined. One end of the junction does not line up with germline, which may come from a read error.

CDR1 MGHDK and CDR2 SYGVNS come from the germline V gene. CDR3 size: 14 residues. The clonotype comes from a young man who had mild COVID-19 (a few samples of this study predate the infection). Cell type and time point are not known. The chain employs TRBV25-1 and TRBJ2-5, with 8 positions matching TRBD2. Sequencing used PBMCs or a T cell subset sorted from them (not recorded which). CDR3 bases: TGTGCCAGCGGCGAACCTTCAACCCTGGGACTAGGGGGTTTC. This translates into CASGEPSTLGLGGF.